Shown below are 9 T cell receptor beta chains from a single sample sequenced in a study of cytotoxic CD8 clonotypes in ibrutinib-treated CLL. The repertoire was sequenced with immunoSEQ multiplex PCR; TCRdb's copy has only in-frame clones and lacks some. Among hundreds of thousands of clones listed, roughly 85% were seen once. The material sequenced was PBMCs, taken before ibrutinib treatment. These receptors originate from a human donor with chronic lymphocytic leukemia.

This clone was seen many times. V usage is TRBV4-2 and J usage is TRBJ2-7; 8 bases are a match to TRBD2. CDR3 length: 18 residues. The V gene's germline CDR1 is LGHNA and CDR2 YNFKEQ. The V segment lost 4 bases and the J segment 5 bases; nucleotides outside the gene matches: 19. CDR3 bases: TGTGCCAGCAGCCCCCGGGGACGGGGGGGAATGGGAGGGGACGAGCAGTACTTC. Translation gives CASSPRGRGGMGGDEQYF.

This clone was recorded a few times. The chain carries TRBV18 and TRBJ2-2; D unclear. Germline V CDR1 and CDR2: KGHSH, LQKENI. The CDR3 totals 13 residues. V lost 5 bases to trimming and J lost 0 bases, with 4 bases between them. CDR3 nucleotides: TGTGCCAGCTCAAGGACGAACACCGGGGAGCTGTTTTTT. Protein: CASSRTNTGELFF.

The chain employs TRBV9 and TRBJ1-2; D is perhaps TRBD1 (5 bases). The germline gives CDR1 SGDLS, CDR2 YYNGEE. This CDR3 comprises 15 residues. Trimming stripped 0 bases from V and 4 bases from J, with 13 bases between. The CDR3 loop is CASSVGSQGGYGYTF. The CDR3 coding sequence is TGTGCCAGCAGCGTAGGCAGTCAGGGAGGCTATGGCTACACCTTC.

The chain has TRBV7-9 and TRBJ1-2; no firm D call. Germline V gene sequence: CDR1 SEHNR, CDR2 FQNEAQ (reference sequence). The CDR3 is 13 amino acids. The V end was cut by 6 bases, the J end by 0 bases, with 8 bases between. CDR3 sequence: CASSRPANYGYTF. The CDR3 DNA follows: TGTGCCAGCAGTCGACCGGCTAACTATGGCTACACCTTC.

In DNA form, the CDR3 reads TGCGCCAGCAGCTTGGATGTACTAGCGGGAGGCTACGAGCAGTACTTC. Translating it yields CASSLDVLAGGYEQYF. V and J are TRBV5-1 and TRBJ2-7; 12 bases agree with TRBD2. V trimming: 0 bases; J trimming: 3 bases; junction bases outside the gene matches: 4. This CDR3 is built from 16 residues. Germline values: CDR1 SGHRS, CDR2 YFSETQ.

The gene calls are TRBV5-1 and TRBJ1-1; 7 bases are a match to TRBD1. The junction had 15 bases not matched to a gene; V was cut back by 8 bases and J by 5 bases. CDR3 length: 15 residues. CDR1 SGHRS and CDR2 YFSETQ come from the germline V gene. CDR3 bases: TGCGCCAGTAGAACCACTACAGGGGTGGGTACTGAAGCTTTCTTT. Its protein product is CASRTTTGVGTEAFF.

V gene TRBV9 combines with J gene TRBJ1-2, with D hard to call. V was clipped by 4 bases and J by 9 bases, with 25 bases between them. The CDR3 contains 16 residues. Germline V gene data show CDR1 as SGDLS and CDR2 as YYNGEE. The CDR3 DNA sequence: TGTGCCAGCAGCCCCGGACTTAGCGGGGTTACTGGGAGCTACACCTTC. Protein sequence: CASSPGLSGVTGSYTF.

The gene calls are TRBV6-5 and TRBJ2-3, with D possibly being TRBD1 or TRBD2 (5 bases each). This CDR3 has 11 residues. CDR1 is MNHEY, CDR2 SVGAGI, per germline. Trimming removed 4 bases from V and 9 bases from J, with 8 bases in between. CDR3 residues: CASSLGDTQYF. The CDR3 DNA sequence: TGTGCCAGCAGTTTAGGGGACACGCAGTATTTT.

This rearrangement joins TRBV9 to TRBJ2-7, with D perhaps assigned TRBD1 or TRBD2 (5 bases each). Between the trimmed V and J ends, which lost 0 bases and 5 bases, there was a span of 9 bases. Germline loops: CDR1 SGDLS, CDR2 YYNGEE. The CDR3 consists of 13 residues. CDR3 DNA sequence: TGTGCCAGCAGCGTAGCTCTGGGACACGAGCAGTACTTC. As protein: CASSVALGHEQYF.